Below, 32 T cell receptor beta chains from the same sample are listed, as sequenced in a study of T cell repertoires and HLA-DP antigens. Here immunoSEQ multiplex PCR was the method, and the copy in TCRdb shows in-frame clones only, minus some. The sample records over 60,000 clones, around 80% being singletons. No cognate antigen is known for these TCRs. Sequencing used CD4+ T cells from PBMCs. The source of these receptors is a man aged 55-75 years in good health and CMV-seronegative.

The rearrangement links TRBV9 to TRBJ2-3; TRBD2 matches 7 bases. Per germline, CDR1 SGDLS and CDR2 YYNGEE. The V and J ends lost 2 bases and 2 bases, in that order; junction bases with no gene match: 2. The CDR3 covers 14 residues. CDR3: CASSVSGYTDTQYF. The CDR3 DNA reads as TGTGCCAGCAGCGTTAGCGGGTACACAGATACGCAGTATTTT.

The chain has TRBV7-2 and TRBJ2-3; 15 bases map to TRBD2. The CDR3 is 19 amino acids. The V gene's germline CDR1 is SGHTA and CDR2 FQGNSA. Trimming cost V 5 bases and J 0 bases; bases outside gene matches: 9. The CDR3 region has the DNA TGTGCCAGCAGCCTCCGGACTAGCGGGGGGGGTTCTAGCACAGATACGCAGTATTTT. Amino acid sequence: CASSLRTSGGGSSTDTQYF. Filled out from reference TRBV7-2 and TRBJ2-3, the complete variable domain reads GAGVSQSPSNKVTEKGKDVELRCDPISGHTALYWYRQSLGQGLEFLIYFQGNSAPDKSGLPSDRFSAERTGGSVSTLTIQRTQQEDSAVYLCASSLRTSGGGSSTDTQYFGPGTRLTVL.

This chain joins TRBV2 and TRBJ2-5; D not certain. The length of the CDR3 is 13 residues. Per the germline V gene, CDR1 is SNHLY and CDR2 is FYNNEI. Trimming stripped 6 bases from V and 1 base from J, with 9 bases between. CDR3 amino acids: CASSWTGQETQYF. Here the CDR3 DNA reads TGTGCCAGCAGCTGGACGGGCCAAGAGACCCAGTACTTC.

This chain joins TRBV11-2 and TRBJ1-1, with 9 positions matching TRBD1. The CDR3 has 15 residues. J gave up 3 bases and V 5 bases, and 7 bases lay outside the gene matches. Germline CDR1 is SGHAT and CDR2 is FQNNGV. CDR3 protein: CASSLGQGLYTEAFF. The CDR3 DNA is TGTGCCAGCAGCCTCGGACAGGGGCTCTACACTGAAGCTTTCTTT.

This chain connects TRBV18 to TRBJ1-2, with D unresolved. From germline, CDR1 is KGHSH and CDR2 LQKENI. V lost 6 bases to trimming and J lost 2 bases, with 10 bases between them. CDR3 length: 13 residues. CDR3 region: CASSGGGNYGYTF. The DNA of the CDR3 is TGTGCCAGCTCCGGCGGCGGAAACTATGGCTACACCTTC.

The chain uses TRBV4-1 and TRBJ1-2, with 11 bases lining up with TRBD1. V gave up 3 bases and J gave up 4 bases; unmatched junction bases: 4. Germline V gene sequence: CDR1 MGHRA, CDR2 YSYEKL. The CDR3 has 15 amino acids. In DNA, the CDR3 is TGCGCCAGCAGCCAGGGACAGGGGGAAATCTATGGCTACACCTTC. It codes for CASSQGQGEIYGYTF.

The chain joins TRBV12-5 to TRBJ2-5; 10 bases agree with TRBD1. V was pared by 6 bases and J by 5 bases, with 9 bases of the junction left unmatched. The CDR3 loop spans 15 amino acids. Germline V gene sequence: CDR1 LGHNT, CDR2 FRNRAP. The CDR3 coding sequence is TGTGCTAGTGGCCACGGGACAGGGGATAGTGAGACCCAGTACTTC. Amino acids: CASGHGTGDSETQYF.

The rearrangement links TRBV19 to TRBJ1-2; D gene unclear. The CDR3 loop spans 13 amino acids. Trimming took off 9 bases at V and 4 bases at J, with 15 bases between the two ends. Per the germline V gene, CDR1 is LNHDA and CDR2 is SQIVND (reference sequence). This CDR3 is CASAPGGLYGYTF. CDR3 nucleotide sequence: TGTGCCAGCGCCCCGGGCGGCCTCTATGGCTACACCTTC.

This clone occurred once. The CDR3 DNA reads TGTGCCAGCAGCTTAGGGGGACTAGCGGGAGTTACAGAGACCCAGTACTTC. This gives the protein CASSLGGLAGVTETQYF. The genes are TRBV11-2 and TRBJ2-5, with 14 bases identical to TRBD2. Germline values: CDR1 SGHAT, CDR2 FQNNGV. The CDR3 consists of 17 residues. V was clipped by 1 base and J by 4 bases; unmatched bases: 5.

The chain is built from TRBV5-1 and TRBJ2-1; 15 bases match TRBD2. With 3 bases clipped from V and 9 bases from J, the junction kept 4 bases outside the gene matches. The CDR3 contains 15 residues. Looked up from germline, CDR1 is SGHRS and CDR2 is YFSETQ. CDR3 sequence: CASSWTSGGASEQFF. DNA of the CDR3: TGCGCCAGCAGCTGGACTAGCGGGGGGGCAAGTGAGCAGTTCTTC. The whole variable domain, filled in from reference TRBV5-1 and TRBJ2-1, reads KAGVTQTPRYLIKTRGQQVTLSCSPISGHRSVSWYQQTPGQGLQFLFEYFSETQRNKGNFPGRFSGRQFSNSRSEMNVSTLELGDSALYLCASSWTSGGASEQFFGPGTRLTVL.

The chain joins TRBV30 to TRBJ2-5; TRBD1 might be the D (5 bases). CDR3 length equals 13 residues. Germline assignment: CDR1 GTSNPN and CDR2 SVGIG (reference sequence). Trimming pared 0 bases from V and 4 bases from J, leaving 9 bases between. The CDR3 DNA follows: TGTGCCTGGAGTGTAGGGGCCCCAGAGACCCAGTACTTC. Protein product: CAWSVGAPETQYF.

The V call is TRBV6-1, the J call TRBJ1-4, with TRBD1 identical over 8 bases. Germline CDR1 MNHNS, CDR2 SASEGT. The V segment lost 6 bases and the J segment 5 bases; nucleotides outside the gene matches: 5. The CDR3 has 14 residues. CDR3 residues: CASRRTGTNEKLFF. Here the CDR3 DNA reads TGTGCCAGCAGAAGGACAGGGACAAATGAAAAACTGTTTTTT.

This clone was observed a single time. This chain connects TRBV7-9 to TRBJ2-4; 13 nucleotides agree with TRBD2. The germline CDR1 and CDR2 sequences are SEHNR and FQNEAQ (reference sequence). CDR3 length: 18 residues. J lost 6 bases, V lost 2 bases, and 10 bases had no gene match. The CDR3 DNA sequence: TGTGCCAGCAGCTTAAGCCCGCCGGGACTAGCGGGAAGAAACATTCAGTACTTC. It encodes CASSLSPPGLAGRNIQYF.

This clone was seen once. This sequence joins TRBV4-3 and TRBJ1-6; 8 positions match TRBD1. Germline assignment: CDR1 LGHNA and CDR2 YSLEER. After removal of 3 bases from V and 5 bases from J, the junction contained 6 bases not matched to a gene. This CDR3 is 16 amino acids long. The CDR3 sequence: CASSHQGAPNNSPLHF. The DNA of the CDR3 is TGCGCCAGCAGCCATCAGGGGGCTCCAAATAATTCACCCCTCCACTTT.

In its sample, this clone was seen a few times. The chain uses TRBV13 and TRBJ2-3, with 12 bases identical to TRBD2. The V segment lost 4 bases and the J segment 4 bases; nucleotides outside the gene matches: 3. The CDR3 is 15 amino acids. The germline V gene has CDR1 PRHDT and CDR2 FYEKMQ (reference sequence). CDR3: CASSSSGRGADTQYF. CDR3 bases: TGTGCCAGCAGCTCTAGCGGGAGGGGGGCAGATACGCAGTATTTT.

This clone appeared a single time. V is TRBV6-1 and J is TRBJ1-1, with D possibly being TRBD1 (6 bases). Germline CDR1 MNHNS, CDR2 SASEGT. The CDR3 runs to 13 residues. Trimming left V 8 bases short and J 1 base short, with 11 bases between. CDR3 in amino acids: CASSQGQNTEAFF. CDR3 bases: TGTGCCAGCTCCCAGGGGCAGAACACTGAAGCTTTCTTT.

This sequence joins TRBV19 and TRBJ1-5; TRBD1 aligns across 9 bases. CDR1 LNHDA and CDR2 SQIVND come from the germline V gene (reference sequence). This CDR3 contains 15 residues. Trimming took 6 bases from V and 8 from J; bases not matched to a gene: 11. The CDR3 is CASSFGTGGEEPQHF. The CDR3 nucleotides are TGTGCCAGTAGCTTCGGAACAGGGGGCGAGGAGCCCCAGCATTTT.

V and J are TRBV9 and TRBJ1-1, with D perhaps TRBD1 (6 bases). The CDR3 covers 16 residues. Germline V gives CDR1 SGDLS, CDR2 YYNGEE. V was clipped by 4 bases and J by 0 bases, with 16 bases between them. CDR3 in DNA: TGTGCCAGCAGCCCTGTGGTAGGGGGGCTGAACACTGAAGCTTTCTTT. Encoded protein: CASSPVVGGLNTEAFF.

The genes are TRBV28 and TRBJ1-3; D is perhaps TRBD1 (6 bases). This CDR3 is 14 amino acids long. The germline CDR1 and CDR2 sequences are MDHEN and SYDVKM. Trimming took 6 bases from V and 4 from J, leaving 13 bases between them. The CDR3 loop is CASRSSGVGNTIYF. The CDR3 coding sequence is TGTGCCAGCAGGTCCTCAGGGGTCGGAAACACCATATATTTT. The whole variable domain, remainder taken from reference TRBV28 and TRBJ1-3, is DVKVTQSSRYLVKRTGEKVFLECVQDMDHENMFWYRQDPGLGLRLIYFSYDVKMKEKGDIPEGYSVSREKKERFSLILESASTNQTSMYLCASRSSGVGNTIYFGEGSWLTVV.

The genes are TRBV7-2 and TRBJ1-6; a possible D gene is TRBD1 (6 bases). Germline CDR1 reads SGHTA; CDR2 reads FQGNSA. The CDR3 is 15 amino acids. Trimming pared 1 base from V and 7 bases from J, leaving 11 bases between. The CDR3, as DNA: TGTGCCAGCAGCTTAGAGGGACACCCAAATTCACCCCTCCACTTT. This translates into CASSLEGHPNSPLHF.

This chain connects TRBV19 to TRBJ1-1; TRBD1 matches 7 bases. CDR1 and CDR2 (germline): LNHDA, SQIVND (reference sequence). The CDR3 consists of 16 residues. V was clipped by 5 bases and J by 4 bases; unmatched bases: 13. The CDR3 reads CASSGGLTGDGTEAFF. CDR3 coding DNA: TGTGCCAGTAGTGGCGGATTAACAGGGGATGGCACTGAAGCTTTCTTT.

This clone appeared once. The chain uses TRBV4-1 and TRBJ2-3; 8 bases map to TRBD1. Trimming cost V 2 bases and J 4 bases; bases outside gene matches: 8. CDR1 is MGHRA and CDR2 is YSYEKL in the germline V gene. This CDR3 contains 16 residues. In nucleotides, the CDR3 is TGCGCCAGCAGCCAAAGAAGGGACAGGAGATCAGATACGCAGTATTTT. Translating gives CASSQRRDRRSDTQYF.

Remarks on this clone: The junction does not match germline at one end; this may be a read error. The rearrangement links TRBV10-3 to TRBJ1-6; TRBD1 matches at 7 bases. Looked up from germline, CDR1 is ENHRY and CDR2 is SYGVKD. The CDR3 length is 15 residues. For the CDR3, the DNA is TGTGCCATCAATGAGTCCGGGGACAGTAATTCACCCCTCCACTTT. Translating it yields CAINESGDSNSPLHF.

The chain employs TRBV7-2 and TRBJ1-2; D may be TRBD1 (6 bases). Looked up from germline, CDR1 is SGHTA and CDR2 is FQGNSA. V was trimmed by 5 bases and J by 4 bases, leaving 11 bases between them. CDR3 length: 13 amino acids. In nucleotides, the CDR3 is TGTGCCAGCAGCCTGGACAGCCCCTATGGCTACACCTTC. It specifies CASSLDSPYGYTF. The complete variable domain, with remaining parts taken from reference TRBV7-2 and TRBJ1-2, reads GAGVSQSPSNKVTEKGKDVELRCDPISGHTALYWYRQSLGQGLEFLIYFQGNSAPDKSGLPSDRFSAERTGGSVSTLTIQRTQQEDSAVYLCASSLDSPYGYTFGSGTRLTVV.

This clone was seen a few times. This rearrangement joins TRBV10-3 to TRBJ2-1; 7 positions match TRBD1. Trimming cost V 4 bases and J 7 bases; bases outside gene matches: 10. CDR3 length: 15 amino acids. CDR1 and CDR2 from the germline V gene are ENHRY and SYGVKD. CDR3 region: CAISGKGGAGNEQFF. DNA for the CDR3: TGTGCCATCAGTGGTAAAGGGGGCGCAGGGAATGAGCAGTTCTTC.

This chain links TRBV9 with TRBJ2-7, with TRBD1 as a possible D gene (5 bases). The V end was cut by 0 bases, the J end by 4 bases, with 11 bases between. The CDR3 length is 14 residues. Germline V gene data show CDR1 as SGDLS and CDR2 as YYNGEE. The DNA for the CDR3 is TGTGCCAGCAGCGTAGACCAGGGAAGGTACGAGCAGTACTTC. It encodes CASSVDQGRYEQYF.

The chain recombines TRBV6-5 with TRBJ2-7, with TRBD2 matching over 7 bases. CDR1 and CDR2 (germline): MNHEY, SVGAGI. The CDR3 loop spans 13 amino acids. V lost 7 bases to trimming and J lost 0 bases; unmatched junction nucleotides: 3. CDR3 nucleotide sequence: TGTGCCAGCATGGGCGGGAGCTCCTACGAGCAGTACGTC. Translation gives CASMGGSSYEQYV.

This chain uses TRBV6-5 with TRBJ2-7, with TRBD1 as a possible D gene (5 bases). CDR3 length: 14 amino acids. The germline V and J ends were trimmed by 4 bases and 6 bases, with 16 bases remaining between them. The germline gives CDR1 MNHEY, CDR2 SVGAGI. The CDR3 coding sequence is TGTGCCAGCAGTTCAGGGCTAGACCCGGCCGAGCAGTACGTC. Encoded protein: CASSSGLDPAEQYV.

The gene calls are TRBV11-2 and TRBJ2-1; 8 bases match TRBD2. Trimming cost V 1 base and J 3 bases; bases outside gene matches: 8. Germline V gene sequence: CDR1 SGHAT, CDR2 FQNNGV. The CDR3 is 17 residues long. The CDR3 sequence: CASSLADGRALYNEQFF. In DNA, the CDR3 is TGTGCCAGCAGCTTAGCGGACGGGAGGGCCCTCTACAATGAGCAGTTCTTC.

This rearrangement joins TRBV4-3 to TRBJ2-2, with a tentative D call TRBD2 (6 bases). The CDR3 sequence is 17 residues long. The germline CDR1 and CDR2 sequences are LGHNA and YSLEER. Trimming took off 1 base at V and 4 bases at J, with 16 bases between the two ends. The CDR3 is CASSQGPMTAGTGELFF. The CDR3 DNA reads TGCGCCAGCAGCCAAGGACCTATGACAGCGGGCACCGGGGAGCTGTTTTTT.

V and J are TRBV5-1 and TRBJ2-3; 11 bases are shared with TRBD2. This CDR3 has 14 amino acids. V dropped 6 bases and J dropped 5; count of bases not matched to a gene: 5. Germline V gene sequence: CDR1 SGHRS, CDR2 YFSETQ. CDR3 loop: CASNSGGALDTQYF. The CDR3, as DNA: TGCGCCAGCAATAGCGGGGGGGCCTTAGATACGCAGTATTTT.

Points on this clone: Germline is not matched at one junction end, which may reflect a read error. This chain connects TRBV12-5 to TRBJ2-7, with TRBD1 matching over 7 bases. Germline CDR1 and CDR2: LGHNT and FRNRAP. This CDR3 region has 11 residues. In DNA form, the CDR3 reads TGTGCTAGTGGTTTGGTAAGGGGGCTTCGCTTC. It translates to CASGLVRGLRF.